The 12 T cell receptor beta chains below all came from one sample that was sequenced in a study of human thymus T cells. Profiled with immunoSEQ multiplex PCR; TCRdb holds only in-frame clones, not every one. In the table there are 35,000 to 55,000 clones, over 85% of which are singletons. Sequencing was carried out using blood. The receptors here all came from a boy under two years old with a congenital heart defect but otherwise immunologically healthy.

This clone appeared a single time. V usage is TRBV4-1 and J usage is TRBJ2-1, with TRBD1 as a possible D gene (5 bases). CDR1 MGHRA and CDR2 YSYEKL come from the germline V gene. The V end lost 0 bases, the J end lost 8 bases, and 11 bases lay between the germline ends. The CDR3 spans 14 residues. CDR3 sequence: CASSQDHQGDEQFF. The CDR3 DNA reads TGCGCCAGCAGCCAAGATCACCAGGGCGATGAGCAGTTCTTC.

The chain recombines TRBV9 with TRBJ2-3; 10 positions match TRBD2. The CDR3 totals 18 residues. V shed 1 base and J 2 bases; nucleotides not matched to a gene: 10. The germline CDR1 and CDR2 sequences are SGDLS and YYNGEE. The CDR3 coding sequence is TGTGCCAGCAGCGTACCGAAACTAGCGGGGCCTGACACAGATACGCAGTATTTT. Its translation is CASSVPKLAGPDTDTQYF.

This chain joins TRBV27 and TRBJ1-1, with D perhaps TRBD1 (5 bases). Germline V gene sequence: CDR1 MNHEY, CDR2 SMNVEV (reference sequence). The V end was cut by 1 base, the J end by 5 bases, with 11 bases between. The CDR3 extends over 14 amino acids. CDR3 residues: CASSLFGGGTEAFF. The CDR3 DNA reads TGTGCCAGCAGTTTATTTGGGGGGGGGACTGAAGCTTTCTTT.

The chain carries TRBV6-1 and TRBJ1-5, with a weak D call TRBD1 (6 bases). Looked up from germline, CDR1 is MNHNS and CDR2 is SASEGT. V was trimmed by 2 bases and J by 6 bases, leaving 14 bases between them. The CDR3 sequence is 15 residues long. The CDR3 sequence is CASSERWAGVQPQHF. The CDR3 DNA follows: TGTGCCAGCAGTGAAAGGTGGGCAGGGGTTCAGCCCCAGCATTTT.

The chain is built from TRBV5-1 and TRBJ2-7; TRBD2 aligns across 10 bases. CDR3 length equals 13 residues. CDR1 and CDR2 (germline): SGHRS, YFSETQ. Trimming at V came to 1 base and at J to 5 bases, leaving 0 bases not matched to a gene. Here the CDR3 DNA reads TGCGCCAGCAGCTTGCTAGCGGGGGACGAGCAGTACTTC. Translating gives CASSLLAGDEQYF.

The chain employs TRBV7-6 and TRBJ2-7; the D is unclear. Germline V CDR1 and CDR2: SGHVS, FNYEAQ. The CDR3 loop spans 13 amino acids. The V end lost 7 bases, the J end lost 2 bases, and 12 bases lay between the germline ends. As DNA, the CDR3 is TGTGCCAGCATCGACGGACGGACCTACGAGCAGTACTTC. This encodes CASIDGRTYEQYF.

The rearrangement joins TRBV4-3 to TRBJ2-7, with 7 bases fitting TRBD1. CDR3 size: 16 residues. V lost 0 bases and J lost 0; bases outside the gene matches: 5. Germline loops: CDR1 LGHNA, CDR2 YSLEER. The CDR3 loop reads CASSQEWAGGSYEQYF. CDR3 DNA: TGCGCCAGCAGCCAAGAATGGGCAGGGGGCTCCTACGAGCAGTACTTC.

V is TRBV9 and J is TRBJ2-3; D not certain. Looked up from germline, CDR1 is SGDLS and CDR2 is YYNGEE. This CDR3 region has 14 residues. The germline V and J ends were trimmed by 0 bases and 4 bases, with 9 bases remaining between them. The CDR3 spells CASSVEALADTQYF. The CDR3 DNA reads as TGTGCCAGCAGCGTAGAAGCTCTGGCAGATACGCAGTATTTT.

The gene calls are TRBV19 and TRBJ1-2; D uncertain. Deletions cut 5 bases from V and 6 bases from J, with 13 bases between. The CDR3 runs to 13 residues. Germline V gives CDR1 LNHDA, CDR2 SQIVND (reference sequence). For the CDR3, the DNA is TGTGCCAGTAGTTGGAGGGAAGGGAATGGCTACACCTTC. Amino acids: CASSWREGNGYTF.

The rearrangement joins TRBV19 to TRBJ2-3; D is unclear. The CDR3 extends over 14 amino acids. Germline V lookup: CDR1 LNHDA, CDR2 SQIVND (reference sequence). Trimming removed 1 base at V and 6 bases at J, with 11 bases between. CDR3 region: CASSIVVRWDTQYF. The CDR3 region has the DNA TGTGCCAGTAGTATAGTGGTTCGGTGGGATACGCAGTATTTT. Combining the CDR3 with reference TRBV19 and TRBJ2-3 gives the whole variable domain DGGITQSPKYLFRKEGQNVTLSCEQNLNHDAMYWYRQDPGQGLRLIYYSQIVNDFQKGDIAEGYSVSREKKESFPLTVTSAQKNPTAFYLCASSIVVRWDTQYFGPGTRLTVL.

The chain recombines TRBV5-4 with TRBJ1-6; 7 positions agree with TRBD1. The V gene end was trimmed by 4 bases and the J gene end by 0 bases; junction bases not matched to a gene: 1. CDR3 length: 15 residues. CDR1 and CDR2 from the germline V gene are SGHNT and YYREEE (reference sequence). In DNA, the CDR3 is TGTGCCAGCAGCCCAGGGGGCTCCTATAATTCACCCCTCCACTTT. It translates to CASSPGGSYNSPLHF. Together with reference TRBV5-4 and TRBJ1-6, the CDR3 gives the full variable domain: ETGVTQSPTHLIKTRGQQVTLRCSSQSGHNTVSWYQQALGQGPQFIFQYYREEENGRGNFPPRFSGLQFPNYSSELNVNALELDDSALYLCASSPGGSYNSPLHFGNGTRLTVT.

CDR3 DNA sequence: TGTGCCAGCAGCTTTATACAGGGGTATGGCTACACCTTC. This encodes CASSFIQGYGYTF. This sequence joins TRBV7-9 and TRBJ1-2, with 7 bases fitting TRBD1. CDR3 length: 13 amino acids. CDR1 and CDR2 (germline): SEHNR, FQNEAQ (reference sequence). V lost 3 bases, J lost 5 bases, and 3 bases stayed unmatched.